The text below deals with one T cell receptor beta chain. What it binds is not known. The data were produced by immunoSEQ multiplex PCR, yet TCRdb's version contains in-frame clones alone and is incomplete. This sample yields approximately 20,000 clones, of which approximately 82% are seen a single time; 17% belongs to the top ten. The length of the CDR3 is 17 residues. The J segment lost 3 bases and the V segment lost 2 bases, leaving 9 bases of the junction unmatched. The germline V gene encodes CDR1 LNHDA and CDR2 SQIVND (reference sequence). CD4+ T cells from unexposed donors were obtained before the COVID-19 pandemic (2011-2018). Isolation of CD4+ T cells took place after around 11 days in culture. These data originate in a study of CD4 T cells in relation to SARS-CoV-2 and coronaviruses.

This clonotype was obtained from a human donor in good health. Source material: CD4+ T cells from PBMCs, cultured in vitro. This sequence joins TRBV19 and TRBJ2-3; 9 positions agree with TRBD1. The CDR3 reads CASSITYRGLVTDTQYF. In DNA form, the CDR3 reads TGTGCCAGTAGTATAACCTACAGGGGGCTCGTGACAGATACGCAGTATTTT.